These T cell receptor beta chains were read from a single sample in a study of cytomegalovirus exposure and HLA in healthy donors. Repertoires were generated with immunoSEQ multiplex PCR, while TCRdb's copy carries only in-frame clones and drops some. The sample includes about 200,000 clones, 82% of them seen just once. Sequencing was done on a sample of PBMCs. The receptors derive from a woman aged 40 to 50 in good health and CMV-seronegative. Each CDR3 is given with its conserved first and last residue. The D gene is left open where the match is weak. Only part of the rows carry a size: once, few, many, or a class if the clone is expanded.

TRBV7-9,TRBJ2-7,.,.,CASSQEVFYEQYF
TRBV5-1,TRBJ2-3,.,.,CASSSEGDTQYF
TRBV15,TRBJ2-7,few,.,CATSSRAKGPYEQYF
TRBV2,TRBJ2-2,.,.,CASSLSPTGELFF
TRBV10-2,.,once,.,CASRRGLLSYEQYF
TRBV19,TRBJ1-1,.,.,CASSMGGWDRIAFF
TRBV6-1,TRBJ2-3,.,TRBD2,CASRPGTSGTDTQYF
TRBV7-9,TRBJ2-5,.,TRBD2,CASSRGLSETQYF
TRBV19,TRBJ2-6,.,TRBD2,CASSILFSGSSGANVLTF
TRBV25-1,TRBJ2-7,.,TRBD2,CASSESGRGEQYF